This T cell receptor (beta chain) was observed in a study of T cell responses to AZD1222 COVID-19 vaccine (dated by TCRdb to the early 2020s). Some background on the complete study: AZD1222 recipients with second doses at about 4 weeks or about 12 weeks were pooled, because spike-specific TCR depth and breadth did not differ between schedules. TCR sequencing was performed for over 230 trial participants, of whom about 210 were given two doses of AZD1222 and roughly 25 were given two doses of MenACWY control vaccine. Trial participants were enrolled into age subgroups of 18-55, 56-69 and 70-plus years, which contained about 150, 28 and 57 TCR-sequenced participants, respectively. Overall study results and their limits: Only six AZD1222 recipients were SARS-CoV-2 seropositive at baseline, limiting conclusions about previously exposed vaccinees. The vaccine-associated CD4 TCRs covered the entire spike protein, and the dominant responses fell in regions 160-218 and 743-854. Spike-specific TCR breadth and depth rose significantly after two AZD1222 doses compared with day 0 and with MenACWY recipients. Because no day 14 peak-response samples were available, the repertoires could be characterized only after the peak T cell response. Reportedly, close to half of the unique spike-specific TCRs recognized epitopes lying outside the regions that are mutated in the B.1.351 and B.1.1.7 variants. In the small 56-69-year group, the increase in depth fell short of significance, most likely because of low power. Most participants were white British and females outnumbered males, and the authors suggested that clonal diversity may have been underestimated.

The label giving this sample's time point can be read as: baseline before first vaccination. Samples from vaccinated people were obtained from the UK trials COV001 and COV002, which included a single-blind randomized controlled phase 2/3 trial of AZD1222 (ChAdOx1 nCoV-19) in healthy adults. For TCRbeta chain sequencing, PBMC samples were collected from trial participants at day 0 and at day 28 after the second dose. Of note for this clone: Its antigen is unknown. No much larger clone exists at a distance of one base, and base qualities are not known.

V is shortened by 0 bases, J by 2 bases, and the region joining them spans 13 bases. Measured from the cysteine to the phenylalanine, the CDR3 is 16 residues long. The entry retains the CDR3 DNA only, 48 bases that are in frame from base 1. For CDR1 and CDR2, the germline V gene lists MGHRA and YSYEKL. The CDR3 regions of human TCRbeta chains were analyzed by immunosequencing. In the authors' own workflow: TCRs in the repertoires were matched against a reference library of SARS-CoV-2-specific TCRs that had been generated with the MIRA antigen-specificity platform. Breadth was defined as the fraction of unique TCRs that were SARS-CoV-2-associated, and depth was defined as the fraction of total T cells that were SARS-CoV-2-associated. Each spike-specific TCR was assigned to its reactive spike region and to a CD4 or CD8 class using the MIRA data. Log10-transformed breadth and depth values were compared by one-way ANOVA with Sidak's multiple comparisons tests. TCRdb re-hosts the immuneACCESS table, in-frame sequences only. Its copies lack some clones; in the studies checked, an unresolved V gene accounts for under half of them, and the cause for the rest is not known. The V and J calls and clone size come from that table; D and trimming were worked out from the DNA. This sample has roughly 130,000 clones in its table, and 80% to 90% of those were observed once. About 7.9% of the sample goes to the ten largest clones.

This specimen consisted of peripheral blood, obtained on day 0 of AZD1222 vaccination. This receptor was obtained from an adult in good health. The sequence joins TRBV4-1 to TRBJ1-1; possibly the D gene is TRBD1, per 5 matching bases. The CDR3 region: CASSQDRAGINTEAFF. The bases read TGCGCCAGCAGCCAAGATCGCGCAGGGATAAACACTGAAGCTTTCTTT.